This TCR beta chain was captured by sequencing in a study of cytomegalovirus exposure and HLA in healthy donors. This clone was seen a few times. Use of 60 Vbeta and 13 Jbeta primers characterized the PCR. Some clones are missing from TCRdb's copy, which holds only in-frame ones; the method was immunoSEQ multiplex PCR. This sample carries a few hundred thousand clones, about four fifths of them seen once, and the ten largest clones take about 2%. This CDR3 spans 15 amino acids. Trimming pared 4 bases from V and 6 bases from J, leaving 20 bases between. Germline V gene sequence: CDR1 SGHDT, CDR2 YYEEEE.

The sequenced sample was PBMCs. The V call is TRBV5-6, the J call TRBJ2-7; D may be TRBD1 (5 bases). This clonotype originated in a woman in her thirties or forties in good health and CMV-seropositive. CDR3 sequence reads: CASSPVSSRQGEQYF. CDR3 nucleotides: TGTGCCAGCAGCCCTGTGTCTTCACGCCAGGGCGAGCAGTACTTC.